This T cell receptor beta chain was identified during a study of graft-versus-host responses after intestinal transplantation. On the study more broadly: Those transplanted obtained multivisceral, liver-intestinal, or isolated intestinal grafts. Among the recipients, all got anti-thymocyte globulin induction and then tacrolimus and steroids for approximately 3 years.

With 3 bases removed from V and 4 bases from J, the gap between germline ends came to 15 bases. The CDR3 totals 15 residues. Germline-derived CDR1 and CDR2 are SGDLS and YYNGEE. Using immunoSEQ multiplex PCR, the repertoire was profiled, and TCRdb retains in-frame clones only, with some absent. Of 84,000 or so clones in the sample, approximately 95% are singletons; the top ten hold 1.1%. Study-wide results and limits: Present in recipient marrow, GvH clones included some that appeared first in ileum or blood.

With regard to this clone: No antigen is known for it.

Sequencing used unstimulated CD8+ T cells sorted from spleen or lymph node cells, obtained before transplant. This TCR came from a human donor who was the organ donor for an intestinal transplant. This chain uses TRBV9 with TRBJ2-3; no reliable D call. This chain's CDR3 is CASSASLVSADTQYF. In nucleotides, the CDR3 is TGTGCCAGCAGCGCCTCCCTAGTTTCCGCAGATACGCAGTATTTT.